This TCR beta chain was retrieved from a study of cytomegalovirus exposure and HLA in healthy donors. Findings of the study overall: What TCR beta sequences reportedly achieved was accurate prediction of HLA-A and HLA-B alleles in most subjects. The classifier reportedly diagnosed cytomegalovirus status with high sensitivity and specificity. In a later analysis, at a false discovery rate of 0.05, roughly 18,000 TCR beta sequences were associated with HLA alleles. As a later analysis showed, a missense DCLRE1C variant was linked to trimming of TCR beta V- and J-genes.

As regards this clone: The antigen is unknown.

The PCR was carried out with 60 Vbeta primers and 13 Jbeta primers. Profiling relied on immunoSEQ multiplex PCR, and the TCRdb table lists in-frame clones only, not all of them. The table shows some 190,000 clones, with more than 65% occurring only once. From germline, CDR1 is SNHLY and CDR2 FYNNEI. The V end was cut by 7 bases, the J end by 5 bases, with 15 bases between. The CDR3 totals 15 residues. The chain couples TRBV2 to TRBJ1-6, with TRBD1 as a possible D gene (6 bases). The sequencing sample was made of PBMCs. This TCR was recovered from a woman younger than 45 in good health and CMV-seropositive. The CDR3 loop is CASIPGQTHNSPLHF. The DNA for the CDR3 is TGTGCCAGCATCCCGGGACAAACGCATAATTCACCCCTCCACTTT.